The subject of this entry is one T cell receptor (beta chain). V shed 2 bases and J shed 5 bases, with 7 bases lying between them. Germline CDR1 SEHNR, CDR2 FQNEAQ (reference sequence). The CDR3 has 13 residues. This sample stems from a study of blood T cell repertoires in COVID-19. The wider study: T cells, B-cell-depleted T cells, or PBMCs provided the cDNA or gDNA that served as material.

The data were produced by immunoSEQ multiplex PCR, yet TCRdb's version contains in-frame clones alone and is incomplete. This table has roughly 60,000 clones, around nine tenths appearing once. The rearrangement joins TRBV7-9 to TRBJ2-1; D is perhaps TRBD1 (5 bases). Sequenced: peripheral blood. The source is a woman over 75 with active COVID-19. In nucleotides, the CDR3 is TGTGCCAGCAGCTTAATCAGGGACAATGAGCAGTTCTTC. Its protein is CASSLIRDNEQFF.